This T cell receptor (beta chain) appears in the sequencing data of a study of T cells in localized non-small cell lung cancer. Comment on this clone: Its specificity is not known.

CDR3 length: 11 amino acids. Trimming pared 11 bases from V and 4 bases from J, leaving 12 bases between. Looked up from germline, CDR1 is MNHNS and CDR2 is SASEGT. Study-wide findings and caveats: With higher T cell density in blood came longer overall survival. T cell clonality was highest in uninvolved adjacent lung, above tumor. Heterogeneity remains possible, as sequencing covered one tumor region only.

Only in-frame clones appear in the TCRdb table, and some are missing; sequencing was by immunoSEQ multiplex PCR. The sample consists of 30,000 to 40,000 clones, roughly four fifths of them appearing once. The clonotype was recovered from a male donor aged 60 or older with stage III squamous cell lung carcinoma. The chain couples TRBV6-1 to TRBJ2-7; no clear D. Sequences were derived from peripheral blood, sampled before any cancer treatment. The CDR3 DNA follows: TGTGCCTGTTCGGGCTTGTACGAGCAGTACTTC. This codes for CACSGLYEQYF.